The source of this TCR beta chain is a study of cytomegalovirus exposure and HLA in healthy donors listed by TCRdb under 2017. Regarding the study in general: An earlier analysis of 587 of the donors reported about 290 Gb of sequence data and 117 million unique TCR beta sequences from 150 million to 200 million T cells. Around 330 gigabases of sequencing data and around 88 million unique TCR sequences made up an early release that covered fewer than 650 HLA-typed donors. Of the roughly 400 genotyped donors, about 80% fell in the genetic ancestry cluster associated with self-reported Caucasian donors. The aim of the study was to test whether cataloging public T cell receptors could identify signatures of past pathogen exposure. The study used immunosequencing to profile the T cell repertoires of under 700 subjects and linked those repertoires to cytomegalovirus serostatus. Besides the first cohort of approximately 670 subjects, a separate validation cohort made up of 120 different subjects was used. To predict cytomegalovirus infection status, the study combined high-throughput TCR immunosequencing, statistical association of individual TCRs with disease status, and machine learning. A later analysis re-analyzed previously published TCR beta repertoires from 500 to 700 donors and added high-resolution HLA genotyping to study TCR occurrence patterns. Rather than using new phenotypic data, the later analysis identified candidate immune exposures from TCR beta sequences and from how often those sequences occurred across donors. In an earlier analysis of 587 of the donors, high-throughput TCR beta sequencing was used to judge whether each TCR beta V gene segment behaved as functional or pseudogenic. Donor age, sex, ethnicity and CMV serostatus were collected together with the repertoire data. In a later genetic analysis, genome-wide SNP genotypes for about 55% of the roughly 700 donors were used, and that subset was treated as a discovery cohort. Every discovery cohort repertoire had been produced on one sequencing platform. Both class I and class II loci were covered by HLA typing, at four-digit resolution. The number of typed donors differed by locus: about 620-640 for A, B, C, DRB1 and DQB1; 500 to 550 for DQA1; over 600 for DPA1; and some 430 for DPB1. Roughly 5 DR-DQ haplotypes were handled as single units for association and clustering, since linkage in the cohort was strong. On average, 235,054 unique TCR beta nucleotide sequences were sequenced per donor among 350 to 400 genotyped donors of the cohort, with roughly 18% of those sequences being non-productive. Summary of the overall study and its limitations: In vitro tests confirmed that a few of the cytomegalovirus-associated TCR beta chains recognize cytomegalovirus antigens. The only immune exposure information available for the cohort was CMV serostatus. An earlier analysis of several hundred of the donors showed that most TCR beta V segments appeared in productive rearrangements either about 90% or about 30% of the time, which broadly matched IMGT annotations. Some IMGT-functional V segments, including TRBV6-2 and TRBV6-3, could not be told apart with the 87-base-pair reads, so those segments were excluded. Because HLA typing was unavailable for some donors at each locus, only the typed subset was used in association tests. In both the original and validation cohorts, the classifier was reported to diagnose cytomegalovirus status with high specificity and sensitivity. The authors suggested that the approach could potentially be extended to other disease states and immunological phenotypes. In a later analysis, the rate of TCR association differed among HLA loci, with DRB1 alleles having the most associated TCRs and HLA-C alleles having the fewest. A further reported finding was that TCR beta sequences accurately predicted the HLA-A and HLA-B alleles for most subjects in the first cohort. An association between a missense DCLRE1C variant and V-gene and J-gene trimming of TCR beta chains was found in a later genetic analysis and replicated in an independent cohort. In a later analysis, HLA-associated TCR beta chains showed more clonal expansion and lower generation probabilities than non-associated chains that were equally common. In a later analysis, 16,951 TCR beta sequences were associated with specific HLA alleles at a false discovery rate of 0.05. Most CMV-associated TCR beta chains appeared to be HLA-restricted in a later analysis, and the HLA associations seemed to be driven largely by CMV exposure. While some public TCRs were present in many individuals, most TCR sequences turned up only very rarely across donors. Assigning TCR associations to individual alleles was difficult when HLA alleles, especially DR and DQ, strongly co-occurred. A total of fewer than 200 TCR beta chains were listed by the study as associated with cytomegalovirus. The earlier analysis of a few hundred of the donors excluded fewer than 20 rarely observed V segments, including chromosome 9 orphons, because counts were too low. This cohort had only TCR beta chains sequenced, and the lack of alpha or paired-chain data limited which features could be detected. In a later genetic analysis, fewer N-insertions in productive TCRs were reported among donors in an Asian-associated ancestry cluster than the approximately 630-donor mean. Correlated functional status among segregating V segments might be attributable to linkage disequilibrium, but an unknown experimental factor could not be ruled out. The sequencing pipeline was judged likely to have produced a cluster of highly shared sequence variants as a technical artifact. In a later analysis, several top co-occurrence clusters were reported to appear linked to parvovirus B19, influenza, CMV and Epstein-Barr virus. The presence/absence analyses assumed that sequencing depth was roughly uniform across donors, and that assumption may not be true.

Including cysteine and phenylalanine, the CDR3 has 14 amino acids. Only the CDR3 DNA stays, 42 bases, in frame from base 1. CDR1 MNHEY and CDR2 SVGAGI were looked up in the germline V gene. V was cut back by 2 bases and J by 3 bases, leaving a gap of 11 bases between them. The cohort consisted of 650 to 850 healthy bone marrow donors. At the time of sampling, every cohort member was nominally healthy, though immune exposures that went unrecorded were likely present. The donor was CMV seronegative and belonged to the group of more than 300 seronegative cohort members. A peripheral blood sample was provided by each donor, and peripheral blood mononuclear cells were used for TCR beta sequencing. Genomic DNA extraction from the blood cell samples was performed with the Qiagen DNeasy Blood Extraction Kit. Regarding this clone: Which antigen it targets is not known. No quality values exist for individual bases; no much larger clone is one base distant.

Receptor amplification or capture employed the immunoSEQ multiplex PCR assay. A mixture of 60 forward primers for TCR Vbeta segments and 13 reverse primers for TCR Jbeta segments was used in the multiplex PCR. The CDR3 region of rearranged TCR beta genes was amplified from genomic DNA with a multiplex PCR assay. On the Illumina HiSeq System, the amplified TCR beta libraries were sequenced as 87-base-pair reads. Under the source paper's analysis protocol: In a later analysis, tens of millions of unique TCR beta chains were counted across the 500 to 850 repertoires, and approximately 11 million of these chains were shared by at least two donors. Raw reads were error-corrected and collapsed into unique sequences with a nearest-neighbor algorithm that merged closely related sequences to remove PCR and sequencing errors. V, D and J gene segments were assigned by aligning CDR3 sequences to IMGT reference sequences. Each retained sequence needed at least a six-nucleotide match to both a V gene segment and a J gene segment. Rearrangements were called productive when the CDR3 lacked stop codons and stayed in frame with V and J; all others were non-productive. CDR3 was defined by IMGT convention, running from the second conserved V-encoded cysteine to the conserved J-encoded phenylalanine. The earlier analysis of approximately 590 of the donors excluded any sequence lacking an unambiguous match to a single V gene segment. An earlier analysis of roughly 590 of the donors called V segments functional above 56.7% productive rearrangements and segregating when the between-donor standard deviation exceeded 5%. To diagnose cytomegalovirus status from the catalog of TCR beta chain sequences, a statistical classification framework was built. V and J gene assignment, in a later analysis, came from comparing TCR nucleotide sequences with IMGT/GENE-DB human TR gene sequences. The TCRdist pipeline was used in a later analysis to assign CDR3 sequences and most-parsimonious VDJ recombination scenarios. In a later analysis, every TCR beta chain was defined by the combination of its CDR3 amino acid sequence and its V-gene family, and reads without a unique V-gene family were dropped. A later analysis removed over 500 highly shared, low-generation-probability nucleotide sequences to deal with suspected cross-contamination and a sequencing artifact. In a later analysis, a clonal expansion index was calculated for each public chain from normalized within-repertoire ranks of inferred template counts. In a later analysis, generation probabilities were computed using a VDJ recombination model fitted to out-of-frame rearrangements, and the results were checked against IGoR. In a later analysis, TCR-TCR, TCR-HLA and TCR-CMV co-occurrence was scored with hypergeometric tests, and a repertoire-size bias correction was applied to TCR pairs. A later analysis estimated false discovery rates by permuting HLA or CMV assignments 20 times. In a later analysis, co-occurring TCRs were grouped with DBSCAN, and TCRdist sequence similarity was added when clustering was performed within HLA-allele-positive subsets. For co-occurrence clustering, repertoires with fewer than 30,000 or more than 120,000 public chains were excluded, along with roughly 5 repertoires with anomalous nucleotide sharing. The immuneACCESS repertoire file appears here via TCRdb, limited to in-frame rearrangements. These files lack a portion of the clones; in checked studies, under half of the deficit traces to unresolved V genes, and the cause of the others is not known. D and trimming were read from the DNA, whereas the V and J calls and clone size are those reported in that table. Within this sample are about 210,000 clones, with approximately 80% of them counted one time only. In total, the top ten clones hold 2.9% of the sample.

This sequence uses TRBV6-5 and TRBJ2-7; a tentative D match to TRBD2 spans 7 bases. What was sequenced was PBMCs. This TCR was recovered from a man aged 25-45 years in good health and CMV-seronegative. The DNA reads TGTGCCAGCAGTTACCGGGGGGCCCACTACGAGCAGTACTTC. This gives the protein CASSYRGAHYEQYF.